This T cell receptor (beta chain) is from a study of T cells in Graves' hyperthyroidism and ophthalmopathy. From RNA transcripts, TCR beta CDR3 regions were amplified. HTBI primers were employed in a first-round RT-PCR of the TCR CDR3. MiXCR, run by TCRdb on the multiplex PCR reads, gives a single entry per CDR3 protein. The sample carries 550,000 to 850,000 distinct CDR3 sequences, under 20% recorded once. This clonotype showed up many times. V was clipped by 3 bases and J by 2 bases, with 16 bases between them. The CDR3 is 16 amino acids. The chain joins TRBV12-3 or TRBV12-4 to TRBJ1-2; no definite D call. The source of this sequence is a woman aged 45-65 years with Graves' hyperthyroidism that later progressed to Graves' ophthalmopathy. Material for sequencing was blood. In DNA, the CDR3 is TGTGCCAGCAGTTTTGGCTTTGGGGAGATAAACTATGGCTACACCTTC. Protein sequence: CASSFGFGEINYGYTF.